A single sample is the source of the 9 T cell receptor beta chains below, sequenced in a study of CD8 T cell repertoires and HIV-1 epitope variants. Libraries were prepared by immunoSEQ multiplex PCR; TCRdb keeps only in-frame clonotypes and omits some of them. The sample has roughly 100,000 clones; roughly four fifths are singletons. The sample consisted of uncultured baseline CD8+ T cells from peripheral blood mononuclear cells (PBMCs). The receptors shown here come from a male donor with HIV.

This chain connects TRBV7-3 to TRBJ2-3; 8 bases match TRBD2. After removal of 0 bases from V and 5 bases from J, the junction contained 10 bases not matched to a gene. CDR3 length: 17 residues. CDR1 is SGHTA and CDR2 is FQGTGA in the germline V gene. The DNA for the CDR3 is TGTGCCAGCAGCTTAACCCCTCCTAGCGGGCAAGTAGATACGCAGTATTTT. Translating it yields CASSLTPPSGQVDTQYF.

The chain combines TRBV10-1 with TRBJ2-2; D call uncertain. V was clipped by 3 bases and J by 2 bases, with 13 bases between them. The CDR3 has 16 amino acids. CDR1 is WNHNN, CDR2 SYGVQD, per germline (reference sequence). CDR3 loop: CASSDFLQFNTGELFF. As DNA, the CDR3 is TGCGCCAGCAGTGACTTTCTTCAGTTTAACACCGGGGAGCTGTTTTTT.

The V and J genes are TRBV5-6 and TRBJ2-5; 10 bases are shared with TRBD2. Germline CDR1 reads SGHDT; CDR2 reads YYEEEE. After removal of 6 bases from V and 1 base from J, the junction contained 12 bases not matched to a gene. The CDR3 has 17 amino acids. CDR3 residues: CASTITQLAGVQETQYF. The CDR3 coding sequence is TGTGCCAGCACCATAACCCAGCTAGCGGGGGTCCAAGAGACCCAGTACTTC. The full variable domain, rest sourced from reference TRBV5-6 and TRBJ2-5, is DAGVTQSPTHLIKTRGQQVTLRCSPKSGHDTVSWYQQALGQGPQFIFQYYEEEERQRGNFPDRFSGHQFPNYSSELNVNALLLGDSALYLCASTITQLAGVQETQYFGPGTRLLVL.

The chain carries TRBV7-2 and TRBJ2-1; no definite D call. Germline CDR1 is SGHTA and CDR2 is FQGNSA. Trimming stripped 2 bases from V and 7 bases from J, with 12 bases between. The CDR3 has 14 residues. This CDR3 reads CASSLISSGNEQFF. The CDR3 nucleotides are TGTGCCAGCAGCTTAATCTCCTCCGGGAATGAGCAGTTCTTC.

The V gene is TRBV19, the J gene TRBJ2-7, with 8 nucleotides matching TRBD2. The CDR3 totals 15 residues. Germline V gives CDR1 LNHDA, CDR2 SQIVND (reference sequence). Trimming cost V 5 bases and J 0 bases; bases outside gene matches: 6. The CDR3 loop is CASSPLAGGSYEQYF. CDR3 nucleotide sequence: TGTGCCAGTAGTCCGCTAGCGGGTGGCTCCTACGAGCAGTACTTC.

This clone was detected only a few times. The V call is TRBV5-4, the J call TRBJ1-1; 10 bases are shared with TRBD1. V was clipped by 5 bases and J by 3 bases; unmatched bases: 4. The CDR3 contains 14 residues. Germline loops: CDR1 SGHNT, CDR2 YYREEE (reference sequence). The CDR3: CASSPGQGDTEAFF. The DNA for the CDR3 is TGTGCCAGCAGTCCTGGACAGGGGGACACTGAAGCTTTCTTT.

This chain links TRBV7-8 with TRBJ1-1; the D is unclear. V dropped 1 base and J dropped 7 bases, with 10 bases sitting between them. CDR1 is SGHVS, CDR2 FQNEAQ, per germline. The CDR3 is made up of 13 amino acids. This CDR3 is CASSLGLYYEAFF. The CDR3 DNA is TGTGCCAGCAGCTTAGGGTTATACTATGAAGCTTTCTTT. Variable domain in full (rest from reference TRBV7-8 and TRBJ1-1): GAGVSQSPRYKVAKRGQDVALRCDPISGHVSLFWYQQALGQGPEFLTYFQNEAQLDKSGLPSDRFFAERPEGSVSTLKIQRTQQEDSAVYLCASSLGLYYEAFFGQGTRLTVV.

The chain links TRBV9 to TRBJ2-5; D might be TRBD1 (6 bases). This CDR3 is 14 amino acids long. Germline V gives CDR1 SGDLS, CDR2 YYNGEE. V lost 3 bases, J lost 2 bases, and 11 bases lay in between. The CDR3 here is CASSAAGTQETQYF. The CDR3 DNA sequence: TGTGCCAGCAGCGCGGCCGGGACACAAGAGACCCAGTACTTC.

This clone was detected ten times or more. This chain joins TRBV7-8 and TRBJ2-1; D unresolved. V lost 1 base to trimming and J lost 0 bases, with 13 bases between them. Germline-derived CDR1 and CDR2 are SGHVS and FQNEAQ. The length of the CDR3 is 17 residues. This CDR3 is CASSLVIGRSSYNEQFF. DNA of the CDR3: TGTGCCAGCAGCTTAGTAATCGGCAGGTCCTCCTACAATGAGCAGTTCTTC.